The entry below describes one T cell receptor (beta chain). This specimen comes from a study of blood T cell repertoires in COVID-19. In the study overall: T cells, B-cell-depleted T cells, or PBMCs provided the cDNA or gDNA that served as material.

The CDR3 has 15 residues. Trimming shortened V by 2 bases and J by 2 bases, and 9 bases separated the two germline ends. The germline CDR1 and CDR2 sequences are SGHDN and FVKESK. In the source study's methods: Scientists estimated how many nucleated cells there were by amplifying reference gene primers. Measured with immunoSEQ multiplex PCR; TCRdb has only the in-frame clones, and not every one. D and trimming come from the DNA, and the V and J calls and clone size come from that table. This sample has 210,000 or so clones, with less than 85% found just once. Sequences were obtained from peripheral blood. The chain is built from TRBV14 and TRBJ1-4, with D perhaps TRBD1 (5 bases). The source of this sequence is a woman aged 80 or older with COVID-19, enrolled during active disease. The CDR3 region is CASSQIQGTNEKLFF. The CDR3 DNA reads TGTGCCAGCAGCCAAATCCAGGGCACTAATGAAAAACTGTTTTTT.